This TCR beta chain derives from a study of T cell responses to AZD1222 COVID-19 vaccine. Sequenced by immunoSEQ multiplex PCR; TCRdb stores in-frame clones only, minus some. The sample has 80,000 to 100,000 clones, around 85% seen once. General observations from the study: Females outnumbered males among donors, who were mostly white British; clonal diversity was possibly underestimated. All repertoire sampling was performed exclusively after the peak T cell response.

From germline, CDR1 is MNHNY and CDR2 SVGAGI (reference sequence). V lost 2 bases and J lost 5; bases outside the gene matches: 3. This CDR3 comprises 14 residues. A note on this clone: What it recognizes is unknown.

Sequences were derived from peripheral blood, sampled 28 days after the second AZD1222 dose. The V gene is TRBV6-6, the J gene TRBJ2-7; 10 bases map to TRBD1. The clonotype comes from an adult who received the AZD1222 COVID-19 vaccine. In nucleotides, the CDR3 is TGTGCCAGCAGTTACGGGACAGGGGTTCACGAGCAGTACTTC. Translation gives CASSYGTGVHEQYF.